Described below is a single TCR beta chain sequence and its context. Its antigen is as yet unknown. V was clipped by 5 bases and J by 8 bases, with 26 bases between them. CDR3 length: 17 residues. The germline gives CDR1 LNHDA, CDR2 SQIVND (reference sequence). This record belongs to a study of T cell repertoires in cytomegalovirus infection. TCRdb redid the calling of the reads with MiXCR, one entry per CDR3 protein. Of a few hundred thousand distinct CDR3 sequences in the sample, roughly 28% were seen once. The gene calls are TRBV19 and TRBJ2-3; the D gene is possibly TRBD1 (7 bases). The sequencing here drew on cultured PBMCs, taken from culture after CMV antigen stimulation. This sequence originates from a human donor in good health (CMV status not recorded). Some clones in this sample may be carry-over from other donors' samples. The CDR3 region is CASSVLEGASTPGTQYF. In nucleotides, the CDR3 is TGTGCCAGTAGTGTCCTGGAGGGGGCCTCTACCCCAGGTACGCAGTATTTT.